A selection of T cell receptor beta chains follows, all from one sample in a study of shared clonotypes between healthy human individuals. Assay used: immunoSEQ multiplex PCR; TCRdb lists only in-frame clones, some missing. The data show a few hundred thousand clones, with over 60% seen just once and more than 10% held by the top ten. Sequenced sample: PBMCs. These receptors all stem from a woman between 40 and 50 years old in good health. Some clones in this sample may be carry-over from other donors' samples. Each CDR3 is given with its conserved first and last residue. D genes are given only for firm matches. For some rows the clone size is stated as once, few or many, or as a class when expanded; others skip it.

cdr3_nt,cdr3_aa,d_call,clone_size,j_call,v_call
TGCGCCAGCAGCTTGGAGCCCGGGTTTGGCTACACCTTC,CASSLEPGFGYTF,-,many,TRBJ1-2,TRBV5-1
TGTGCCAGCAGCTTAGGCAGGGGGCCCCACTACGAGCAGTACTTC,CASSLGRGPHYEQYF,TRBD1,once,TRBJ2-7,TRBV7-6
TGTGCCAGCGGCGGATTTGGGGGAGGCTACACCTTC,CASGGFGGGYTF,-,-,TRBJ1-2,TRBV27
TGTGCCAGCAGTTTATCAGGGGGCTTCGGCTACACCTTC,CASSLSGGFGYTF,TRBD1,-,TRBJ1-2,TRBV28
TGCGCCAGCAGCTTAAGGCTAGCGCACAATGAGCAGTTCTTC,CASSLRLAHNEQFF,-,-,TRBJ2-1,TRBV5-1
TGTGCCAGCAGCGCCTCCGGGACTAGCCGCTCTGAGCAGTTCTTC,CASSASGTSRSEQFF,TRBD2,-,TRBJ2-1,TRBV9
TGTGCCAGCAGCTTACTAGGGGGGCAAGAGACCCAGTACTTC,CASSLLGGQETQYF,-,-,TRBJ2-5,TRBV7-2
TGTGCCAGCAGTTCCCTCCCCGGGAGGGCCTTGTGGGAGCAGTACTTC,CASSSLPGRALWEQYF,TRBD2,-,TRBJ2-7,TRBV27
TGTGCCAGCAGCCTAGGTTTCGACCCTTCCTTTAGCAATCAGCCCCAGCATTTT,CASSLGFDPSFSNQPQHF,-,-,TRBJ1-5,TRBV27
TGTGCCAGCAGTGACTTAGGGGTGAACACCGGGGAGCTGTTTTTT,CASSDLGVNTGELFF,-,-,TRBJ2-2,TRBV6-4
TGTGCCAGCAGCTTAGGCCTAGCGAACACCGGGGAGCTGTTTTTT,CASSLGLANTGELFF,-,-,TRBJ2-2,TRBV7-3
TGTGCCAGCAGCGGAGTAAACTCTGGAAACACCATATATTTT,CASSGVNSGNTIYF,-,-,TRBJ1-3,TRBV9
TGTGCCAGCAGCTTATGGAGGGCTGGAGAGACCCAGTACTTC,CASSLWRAGETQYF,-,-,TRBJ2-5,TRBV7-9
TGTGCCAGCAGCTTCGGGACAGTGGATGAAAAACTGTTTTTT,CASSFGTVDEKLFF,TRBD1,once,TRBJ1-4,TRBV7-9
TGTGCCAGCAGCCGGGGGGCGATAGGCTACACCTTC,CASSRGAIGYTF,-,-,TRBJ1-2,TRBV11-2
TGTGCCAGCTCACCAAGTCCTAGCGGGAGATTGAGAGAGACCCAGTACTTC,CASSPSPSGRLRETQYF,TRBD2,-,TRBJ2-5,TRBV18
TGCGCCAGCAGCCAAGATTTTGGGCGGCCTACAGATACGCAGTATTTT,CASSQDFGRPTDTQYF,-,-,TRBJ2-3,TRBV4-3
TGTGCCAGCAGTGGGACTAGCGGGAACTCCTACGAGCAGTACTTC,CASSGTSGNSYEQYF,TRBD2,-,TRBJ2-7,TRBV6-6
TGTGCCAGCAGCGTAGGTGGCGGAACCTACGAGCAGTACTTC,CASSVGGGTYEQYF,-,-,TRBJ2-7,TRBV9
TGCAGCGTCCCCAGGGGGCAGGGAAACACCGGGGAGCTGTTTTTT,CSVPRGQGNTGELFF,TRBD1,-,TRBJ2-2,TRBV29-1
TGTGCCAGCAGCTTGCGTGCTGGGGCCAACGTCCTGACTTTC,CASSLRAGANVLTF,-,-,TRBJ2-6,TRBV5-5
TGTGCCAGCAATCCACCGGGACTAGCGGGAGTGGGCGAGCAGTACTTC,CASNPPGLAGVGEQYF,TRBD2,-,TRBJ2-7,TRBV28
TGTGCCAGCAGCCTTCGGGATCCGAAAAACATTCAGTACTTC,CASSLRDPKNIQYF,-,-,TRBJ2-4,TRBV7-8
TGTGCCAGCAGACCGACAGGGCTCTACACTGAAGCTTTCTTT,CASRPTGLYTEAFF,TRBD1,-,TRBJ1-1,TRBV6-1
TGTGCCTGGAGTGTACGTCGGGCAGGACCCTACGAGCAGTACTTC,CAWSVRRAGPYEQYF,-,-,TRBJ2-7,TRBV30
TGTGCCAGCAGTCCATGGACTAGCGGGAGGGCCGAAGAGACCCAGTACTTC,CASSPWTSGRAEETQYF,TRBD2,once,TRBJ2-5,TRBV28
TGTGCCAGCAGCACCACAGCGTCGGGGCTACGAGAGCAGTACTTC,CASSTTASGLREQYF,-,-,TRBJ2-7,TRBV7-3
TGTGCCAGCAGCTCCGGTGCAACTAATGAAAAACTGTTTTTT,CASSSGATNEKLFF,-,few,TRBJ1-4,TRBV28
TGCGCCAGCAGCGCAGCTAGCCGAAACTACGAGCAGTACTTC,CASSAASRNYEQYF,-,-,TRBJ2-7,TRBV5-1
TGCGCCAGCAGCCTGCTTAGCGGGGCATCCTACGAGCAGTACTTC,CASSLLSGASYEQYF,TRBD2,-,TRBJ2-7,TRBV5-1
TGTGCCAGCACAGGGGGGGGCGGCCATCAGCCCCAGCATTTT,CASTGGGGHQPQHF,TRBD1,-,TRBJ1-5,TRBV19
TGTGCCAGCAGTTTGACAGGCTACAATGAGCAGTTCTTC,CASSLTGYNEQFF,-,once,TRBJ2-1,TRBV27
TGTGCCTGGAGCAAGCCGGGACACGGGGTCATTCAGTACTTC,CAWSKPGHGVIQYF,-,once,TRBJ2-4,TRBV30
TGTGCCATCACAAGCGGGAGTTTCAATGAGCAGTTCTTC,CAITSGSFNEQFF,TRBD2,-,TRBJ2-1,TRBV10-3
TGTGCCAGCAGTCCCGCCCCTGGGAGGGGGCTCACTGAAGCTTTCTTT,CASSPAPGRGLTEAFF,TRBD1,-,TRBJ1-1,TRBV27
TGTGCCAGCAGCACCAGAACAGGGTACTATGGCTACACCTTC,CASSTRTGYYGYTF,-,-,TRBJ1-2,TRBV7-2
TGTGCCAGCAGTCTCGGGACTAGCGGCGTTAGGACCCAGTACTTC,CASSLGTSGVRTQYF,TRBD2,-,TRBJ2-5,TRBV28
TGTGCCTGGAGTGTAGGGACAGGGGATGAAAAACTGTTTTTT,CAWSVGTGDEKLFF,TRBD1,-,TRBJ1-4,TRBV30
TGTGCCAGCAGTTACGGGGGGACAGGGAACTATGGCTACACCTTC,CASSYGGTGNYGYTF,TRBD1,-,TRBJ1-2,TRBV6-6
TGTGCCAGCAGCTTAAAGACGGAGTCCTACGAGCAGTACTTC,CASSLKTESYEQYF,-,-,TRBJ2-7,TRBV7-9
TGTGCCAGTAGTATAGTGCCGGGGGTAGACACCGGGGAGCTGTTTTTT,CASSIVPGVDTGELFF,-,-,TRBJ2-2,TRBV19
TGTGCCAGCAGGTCAGGGACGGAGAATCAGCCCCAGCATTTT,CASRSGTENQPQHF,-,-,TRBJ1-5,TRBV6-6
TGCGCCAGCAGTGAGTCAGGGGTGGAAGCTTTCTTT,CASSESGVEAFF,-,-,TRBJ1-1,TRBV10-2
TGCAGCGTTGCTACGGCAGGAGAAGCTTTCTTT,CSVATAGEAFF,-,-,TRBJ1-1,TRBV29-1
TGTGCCTGGAGTGTATCGCTCTACAATGAGCAGTTCTTC,CAWSVSLYNEQFF,-,-,TRBJ2-1,TRBV30
TGCGCCAGCAGCCAAGATGGAGGTTGGAGCAATCAGCCCCAGCATTTT,CASSQDGGWSNQPQHF,-,medium-sized,TRBJ1-5,TRBV4-1
TGTGCCAGCAGCGTAGGGTCTAGCGGTTATTACAATGAGCAGTTCTTC,CASSVGSSGYYNEQFF,TRBD2,-,TRBJ2-1,TRBV9
TGTGCCAGCAGCTCGAGCGGAGGTGAATCCTACGAGCAGTACTTC,CASSSSGGESYEQYF,-,-,TRBJ2-7,TRBV7-2
TGTGCCAGTAGTATGGATCTAGCGGGGTACGAGCAGTACTTC,CASSMDLAGYEQYF,TRBD2,many,TRBJ2-7,TRBV19
TGTGCCAGCAGTCCTCCAGGGACAGGGGCCTACGAGCAGTACTTC,CASSPPGTGAYEQYF,TRBD1,-,TRBJ2-7,TRBV28
TGTGCCTGGACTCTGGGATCAGATGGAGAGACCCAGTACTTC,CAWTLGSDGETQYF,-,few,TRBJ2-5,TRBV30
TGCGCCAGCAGCTTGGTCCCCAGCACATGGACCTACGAGCAGTACTTC,CASSLVPSTWTYEQYF,-,-,TRBJ2-7,TRBV5-1
TGTGCCAGCACCTCCACAGGGGGCCCCGGGGAGCTGTTTTTT,CASTSTGGPGELFF,TRBD1,-,TRBJ2-2,TRBV28
TGTGCCAGTAGTGCAGAGGGGGACACTGAAGCTTTCTTT,CASSAEGDTEAFF,-,-,TRBJ1-1,TRBV19
TGTGCCGCCCATGGAGGTGCCTACGAGCAGTACTTC,CAAHGGAYEQYF,-,-,TRBJ2-7,TRBV6-4
TGTGCCAGCAGCTTCCGGGGGGGAGGCGGCGAGCAGTACTTC,CASSFRGGGGEQYF,TRBD2,-,TRBJ2-7,TRBV11-3
TGTGCCAGCTCACCACGGGACAGAAATAGGATGAACACTGAAGCTTTCTTT,CASSPRDRNRMNTEAFF,TRBD1,-,TRBJ1-1,TRBV18
TGCAGCGTTAGGACAGTCTCCTACGAGCAGTACTTC,CSVRTVSYEQYF,-,-,TRBJ2-7,TRBV29-1
TGTGCCAGCAGTTCCCCGCCGACTAGCGGGAGAGGTGAGCAGTTCTTC,CASSSPPTSGRGEQFF,TRBD2,-,TRBJ2-1,TRBV6-5
TGTGCCAGCAGCTTGGGACAGGGAAGCTACAATGAGCAGTTCTTC,CASSLGQGSYNEQFF,TRBD1,-,TRBJ2-1,TRBV5-4